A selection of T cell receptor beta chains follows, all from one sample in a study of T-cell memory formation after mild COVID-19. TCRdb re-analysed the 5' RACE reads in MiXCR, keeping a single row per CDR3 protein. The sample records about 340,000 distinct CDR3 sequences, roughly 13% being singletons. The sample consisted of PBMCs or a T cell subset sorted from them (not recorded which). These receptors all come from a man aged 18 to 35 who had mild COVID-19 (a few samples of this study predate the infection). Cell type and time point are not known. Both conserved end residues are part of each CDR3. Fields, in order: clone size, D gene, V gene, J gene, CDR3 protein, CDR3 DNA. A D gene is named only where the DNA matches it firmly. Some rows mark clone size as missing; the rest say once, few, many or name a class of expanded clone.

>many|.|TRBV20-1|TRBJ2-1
CSEAYDKGQFF
TGCAGTGAGGCCTACGACAAGGGGCAGTTCTTC
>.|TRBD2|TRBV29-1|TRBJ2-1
CSVEPASGGRRNEQFF
TGCAGCGTTGAACCGGCTAGCGGGGGGCGGCGGAATGAGCAGTTCTTC
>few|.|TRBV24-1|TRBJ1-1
CATSDGGLNTEAFF
TGTGCCACCAGTGATGGGGGATTGAACACTGAAGCTTTCTTT
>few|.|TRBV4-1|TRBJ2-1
CASSQEGTYYNEQFF
TGCGCCAGCAGCCAAGAAGGGACATACTACAATGAGCAGTTCTTC
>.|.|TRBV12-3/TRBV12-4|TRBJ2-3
CATGPLDTQYF
TGTGCCACCGGGCCCCTAGATACGCAGTATTTT
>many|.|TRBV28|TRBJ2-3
CASSWASEFTDTQYF
TGTGCCAGCAGTTGGGCTAGCGAGTTCACAGATACGCAGTATTTT
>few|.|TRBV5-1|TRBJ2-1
CASSLPSRGYSYNEQFF
TGCGCCAGCAGCTTACCGAGTCGGGGCTACTCCTACAATGAGCAGTTCTTC
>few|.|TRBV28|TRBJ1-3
CASSPRLFSGNTIYF
TGTGCCAGCAGTCCGAGACTCTTCTCTGGAAACACCATATATTTT
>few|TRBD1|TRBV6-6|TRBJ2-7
CASTGTGTGSSYEQYF
TGTGCCAGCACCGGTACCGGGACAGGAAGTTCTTACGAGCAGTACTTC
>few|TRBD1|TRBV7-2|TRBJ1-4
CASSLAWTGLGEKLFF
TGTGCCAGCAGCTTAGCTTGGACAGGGTTGGGAGAAAAACTGTTTTTT
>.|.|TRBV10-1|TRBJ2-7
CASSDPGKPYEQYF
TGCGCCAGCAGTGATCCTGGCAAACCCTACGAGCAGTACTTC
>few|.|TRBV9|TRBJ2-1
CASGPGDYNEQFF
TGTGCCTCGGGGCCGGGAGACTACAATGAGCAGTTCTTC
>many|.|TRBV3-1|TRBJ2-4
CASSLTGTFNIQYF
TGTGCCAGCAGCCTTACCGGGACTTTCAACATTCAGTACTTC
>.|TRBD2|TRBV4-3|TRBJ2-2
CASSPMVRGAGELFF
TGCGCCAGCAGCCCGATGGTTCGGGGGGCCGGGGAGCTGTTTTTT
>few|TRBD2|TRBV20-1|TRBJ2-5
CSARRLAGQETQYF
TGCAGTGCCAGGCGACTAGCCGGGCAAGAGACCCAGTACTTC
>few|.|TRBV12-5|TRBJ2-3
CASGLNLDTQYF
TGTGCTAGTGGTTTGAATCTGGATACGCAGTATTTT
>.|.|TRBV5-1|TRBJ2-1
CASSPQTRYYNEQFF
TGCGCCAGCAGCCCCCAGACTAGGTACTACAATGAGCAGTTCTTC
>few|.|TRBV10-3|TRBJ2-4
CAISDREEAKNIQYF
TGTGCCATCAGTGACAGGGAAGAGGCCAAAAACATTCAGTACTTC
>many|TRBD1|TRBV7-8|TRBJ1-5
CASSPDRGTRYSNQPQHF
TGTGCCAGCAGCCCCGACAGGGGGACCAGATATAGCAATCAGCCCCAGCATTTT
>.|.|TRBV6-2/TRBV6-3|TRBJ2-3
CAIEWGGATDTQYF
TGTGCCATTGAATGGGGGGGGGCCACAGATACGCAGTATTTT
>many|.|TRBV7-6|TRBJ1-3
CASSLGSRSGNTIYF
TGTGCCAGCAGCTTAGGATCCCGCTCTGGAAACACCATATATTTT
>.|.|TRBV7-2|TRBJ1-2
CASSFEVYGYTF
TGTGCCAGCAGCTTCGAGGTCTATGGCTACACCTTC
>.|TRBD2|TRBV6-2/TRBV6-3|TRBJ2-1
CASSYRLAGGPNEQFF
TGTGCCAGCAGTTACAGACTAGCGGGGGGGCCGAATGAGCAGTTCTTC
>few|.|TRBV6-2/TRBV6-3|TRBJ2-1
CASSYSRGQYNEQFF
TGTGCCAGCAGTTATTCGCGGGGCCAATACAATGAGCAGTTCTTC
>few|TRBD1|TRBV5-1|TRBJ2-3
CASSPPTGGNTDTQYF
TGCGCCAGCAGCCCTCCGACAGGGGGCAACACAGATACGCAGTATTTT
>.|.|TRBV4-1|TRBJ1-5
CASSQAPGEFNQPQHF
TGCGCCAGCAGCCAGGCCCCAGGGGAATTCAATCAGCCCCAGCATTTT
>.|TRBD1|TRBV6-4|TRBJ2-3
CASRYRGNTDTQYF
TGTGCCAGCCGCTACAGGGGCAACACAGATACGCAGTATTTT
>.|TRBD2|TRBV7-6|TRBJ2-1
CASSPRLAGTLSEQFF
TGTGCCAGCAGCCCCCGACTAGCGGGGACCTTGAGTGAGCAGTTCTTC
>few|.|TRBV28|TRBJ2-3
CASTLWVTQYF
TGTGCCAGCACCCTGTGGGTCACGCAGTATTTT
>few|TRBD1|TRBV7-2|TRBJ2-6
CASSLQGSSSGANVLTF
TGTGCCAGCAGCCTACAGGGGTCGTCCTCTGGGGCCAACGTCCTGACTTTC
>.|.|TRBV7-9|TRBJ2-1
CASMVMGNSNEQFF
TGTGCCAGCATGGTCATGGGTAATTCCAATGAGCAGTTCTTC
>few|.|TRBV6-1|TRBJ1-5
CASQVRSNQPQHF
TGTGCCAGCCAGGTCCGCAGCAATCAGCCCCAGCATTTT
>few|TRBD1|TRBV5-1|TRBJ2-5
CASSTGQGLAETQYF
TGCGCCAGCAGCACCGGACAGGGGCTCGCGGAGACCCAGTACTTC
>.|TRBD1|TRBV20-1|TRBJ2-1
CSARGIGTGVNEQFF
TGCAGTGCTAGAGGAATCGGGACAGGAGTAAATGAGCAGTTCTTC
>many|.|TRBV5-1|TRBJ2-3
CASSPYDSSTDTQYF
TGCGCCAGCAGCCCCTATGACAGCAGCACAGATACGCAGTATTTT
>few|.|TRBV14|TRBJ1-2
CASSQVRGYGYTF
TGTGCCAGCAGCCAAGTTCGGGGCTATGGCTACACCTTC
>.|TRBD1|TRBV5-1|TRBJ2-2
CASSQDRGYTGELFF
TGCGCCAGCAGCCAAGACAGGGGTTACACCGGGGAGCTGTTTTTT
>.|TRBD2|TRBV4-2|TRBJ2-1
CASSQTSGGPGDEQFF
TGTGCCAGCAGCCAGACTAGCGGGGGGCCGGGCGATGAGCAGTTCTTC
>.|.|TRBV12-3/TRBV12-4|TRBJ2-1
CASSWVFNEQFF
TGTGCCAGCAGTTGGGTATTTAATGAGCAGTTCTTC
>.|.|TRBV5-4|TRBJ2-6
CASNLRVSSGANVLTF
TGTGCCAGCAACCTACGAGTAAGCTCTGGGGCCAACGTCCTGACTTTC
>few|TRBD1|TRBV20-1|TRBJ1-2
CSARQGAMGYTF
TGCAGTGCTAGGCAGGGGGCGATGGGCTACACCTTC
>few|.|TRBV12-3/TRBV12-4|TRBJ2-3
CASTPAGRGDTQYF
TGTGCCAGCACCCCGGCTGGTCGGGGAGATACGCAGTATTTT
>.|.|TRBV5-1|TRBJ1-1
CASSLVPSGRDAEAFF
TGCGCCAGCAGCTTGGTTCCGTCAGGGAGGGACGCTGAAGCTTTCTTT
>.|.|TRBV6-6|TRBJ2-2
CASDGANTGELFF
TGTGCCAGCGACGGAGCGAACACCGGGGAGCTGTTTTTT
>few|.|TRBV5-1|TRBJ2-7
CASSLRTVNDEQYF
TGCGCCAGCAGCCTAAGGACCGTTAACGACGAGCAGTACTTC